This T cell receptor beta chain was recorded in a study of memory B cells and T cells in multiple sclerosis (dated by TCRdb to the late 2010s). Regarding the research as a whole: In multiple sclerosis patients, the study set the TCR beta repertoires of autoproliferating peripheral T cells against those of T cells infiltrating brain lesions. A couple of multiple sclerosis patients were included in the TCR sequencing because brain lesions obtained at autopsy or brain-infiltrating cells obtained from biopsy were available for them. Study-wide findings and limitations: Clone-set sizes differed between compartments, which influenced counts of shared clonotypes and required normalization.

V lost 4 bases and J lost 1 base, and the count of bases not matched to a germline gene is 0. The germline V gene supplies CDR1 SNHLY and CDR2 FYNNEI. Including the terminal cysteine and phenylalanine, the CDR3 comprises 13 residues. Left in the record is the CDR3 DNA by itself, 39 bases read in frame from the first base. With respect to this clone: Its specific antigen is unknown. No quality values exist for individual bases; no much larger clone is one base distant.

TCRbeta CDR3 regions were amplified from extracted genomic DNA using the immunoSEQ Platform. Multiplex PCR, high-throughput sequencing and a vendor bioinformatics pipeline were brought together in the immunoSEQ assay. The study's processing was this. Non-productive sequences and CDR3s under 4 amino acids long were removed, and the clonotype frequencies in each sample were recalculated. In immunoSEQ Analyzer 2.0, shared clonotypes were identified as identical CDR3 amino acid, V gene and J gene sequences. Repertoire overlap was normalized by dividing shared clonotype counts by the product of both clone-set sizes, with the result scaled by 1000 into arbitrary units. What TCRdb holds here is the immuneACCESS table cut down to in-frame rearrangements. Part of the clones is not present; checked against another copy, under half of the missing clones reflect an unresolved V gene, and the others are unexplained. V, J and clone size are taken as reported in that table, and D and trimming were inferred from the DNA itself. For this sample the table gives 35,000 to 55,000 clones, of which around 79% were detected only once. Around 1.1% of the sample belongs to the ten largest clones.

After stimulus-free culture of CFSE-labeled PBMCs, the autoproliferating (CFSEdim) and non-proliferating (CFSEhi) T cell fractions were sequenced separately. A total of roughly 5x10^7 CFSE-labeled PBMCs were cultured for 7 to 8 days without stimulus, and replicate wells were then pooled. PBMCs were labeled with around 0.48 uM CFSE and were cultured without exogenous stimuli in serum-free AIM-V medium. PBMCs were isolated by Ficoll density gradient centrifugation and were cryopreserved before use. Using a FACSAria III, live 7-AAD-negative cells were sorted, then washed with PBS and stored frozen at -80 degrees C as dry pellets.

This sequence was found in a human donor with multiple sclerosis. The source material was PBMCs from blood kept in culture. The rearranged segments are TRBV2 and TRBJ1-1, and 7 junctional nucleotides match TRBD1. Read as DNA, the sequence is TGTGCCAGCAGTGGACAGGGGAACACTGAAGCTTTCTTT. The translation is CASSGQGNTEAFF. With the rest looked up from the reference TRBV2 and TRBJ1-1 genes rather than sequenced, the full variable domain is EPEVTQTPSHQVTQMGQEVILRCVPISNHLYFYWYRQILGQKVEFLVSFYNNEISEKSEIFDDQFSVERPDGSNFTLKIRSTKLEDSAMYFCASSGQGNTEAFFGQGTRLTVV.